The 13 T cell receptor beta chains presented below share a single source sample, sequenced in a study of response to subunit inactivated influenza vaccine. TCRdb re-called the RT-PCR reads through MiXCR, storing one row per CDR3 protein. The repertoire holds 750,000 to 850,000 distinct CDR3 sequences, with around 18% as singletons. The specimen was PBMCs from blood, collected 5 days after vaccination. Source of these receptors: a man aged 50 to 60 who received an inactivated influenza vaccine.

This chain links TRBV9 with TRBJ2-1; either TRBD1 or TRBD2 may supply D (5 bases each). The V gene lost 6 bases and the J gene lost 7 bases, with 14 bases spanning the gap. The CDR3 has 13 amino acids. Germline V gene data show CDR1 as SGDLS and CDR2 as YYNGEE. CDR3 region: CASTAGTLNEQFF. Here the CDR3 DNA reads TGTGCCAGCACCGCCGGGACCCTTAATGAGCAGTTCTTC.

The CDR3 DNA follows: TGTGCCAGCAAGCCCCATCTGAGTAACACTGAAGCTTTCTTT. This gives the protein CASKPHLSNTEAFF. The V and J genes are TRBV2 and TRBJ1-1; D ambiguous. Germline CDR1 SNHLY, CDR2 FYNNEI. This CDR3 is 14 amino acids long. Deletions cut 7 bases from V and 2 bases from J, with 14 bases between.

This clonotype was seen only a few times. V is TRBV11-2 and J is TRBJ2-3; 9 bases match TRBD2. Germline V gives CDR1 SGHAT, CDR2 FQNNGV. This CDR3 is built from 15 residues. J gave up 4 bases and V 6 bases, and 8 bases lay outside the gene matches. This CDR3 reads CASRKAGGLADTQYF. CDR3 in DNA: TGTGCCAGCAGGAAGGCGGGGGGGCTCGCAGATACGCAGTATTTT. The variable domain in full, completed from reference TRBV11-2 and TRBJ2-3, reads EAGVAQSPRYKIIEKRQSVAFWCNPISGHATLYWYQQILGQGPKLLIQFQNNGVVDDSQLPKDRFSAERLKGVDSTLKIQPAKLEDSAVYLCASRKAGGLADTQYFGPGTRLTVL.

In its sample, this clonotype was seen a few times. At one end, the junction sequence differs from germline, possibly due to a read error. The chain has TRBV12-3 or TRBV12-4 and TRBJ2-1, with a tentative D call TRBD2 (7 bases). The CDR3 is 11 residues long. The chain's CDR3 is CASHGGGGKLF. The CDR3, as DNA: TGTGCCAGCCATGGAGGGGGAGGGAAGCTCTTC.

This clonotype has just a few counts. The V gene is TRBV4-1, the J gene TRBJ2-5; D is possibly TRBD2 (5 bases). The CDR3 has 16 amino acids. The V end lost 5 bases, the J end lost 1 base, and 17 bases lay between the germline ends. The germline CDR1 and CDR2 sequences are MGHRA and YSYEKL. CDR3: CASSLNARGTQETQYF. In DNA, the CDR3 is TGCGCCAGCAGCTTAAACGCACGGGGTACCCAAGAGACCCAGTACTTC.

This chain joins TRBV21-1 and TRBJ2-7; the table's D call, TRBD2, has no DNA check behind it. TRBV21-1 is a recognized pseudogene. The CDR3 runs to 17 residues. The CDR3 DNA follows: TGTGCCAGCAGCAGAGGGACTAACGGGATAAGATCCTACGAGCAGTACTTC. It is translated as CASSRGTNGIRSYEQYF.

The CDR3 sequence is CASSQDSGSWTGELFF. CDR3 bases: TGTGCCAGCAGCCAAGATAGCGGGAGTTGGACCGGGGAGCTGTTTTTT. The chain has TRBV3-1 and TRBJ2-2; TRBD2 matches at 9 bases. CDR1 and CDR2 from the germline V gene are LGHDT and YNNKEL (reference sequence). The CDR3 loop spans 16 amino acids. The trim removed 0 bases at V and 5 bases at J, leaving 4 bases unmatched.

The V call is TRBV4-1, the J call TRBJ1-2, with D maybe TRBD1 (5 bases). Trimming took 4 bases from V and 0 from J, leaving 12 bases between them. The CDR3 totals 15 residues. Germline CDR1 and CDR2: MGHRA and YSYEKL. The chain's CDR3 is CASSPWGGSNYGYTF. CDR3 coding DNA: TGCGCCAGCAGCCCCTGGGGGGGGTCTAACTATGGCTACACCTTC.

This clonotype was seen repeatedly, ten times or more. The V gene is TRBV25-1, the J gene TRBJ2-7, with D tentatively TRBD1 (7 bases). This CDR3 has 17 amino acids. Germline assignment: CDR1 MGHDK and CDR2 SYGVNS. V lost 0 bases and J 5 bases, leaving 20 bases between the germline ends. The CDR3 is CASSEYKIWRRGDEQYF. The CDR3 DNA is TGTGCCAGCAGTGAATATAAGATTTGGCGCAGGGGGGACGAGCAGTACTTC.

This chain links TRBV12-3 or TRBV12-4 with TRBJ2-5, with a possible D match to TRBD1 (5 bases). This CDR3 is 14 amino acids long. Trimming left V 2 bases short and J 5 bases short, with 12 bases between. The CDR3 DNA reads as TGTGCCAGCAGTTTAATGGACATCCTCGAGACCCAGTACTTC. Translating it yields CASSLMDILETQYF.

In this sample, this clonotype turned up a few times. V gene TRBV4-3 combines with J gene TRBJ1-2; D gene ambiguous. The CDR3 runs 14 residues. V was trimmed by 0 bases and J by 4 bases, leaving 9 bases between them. The germline CDR1 and CDR2 sequences are LGHNA and YSLEER. CDR3 amino acids: CASSQEPDSYGYTF. In DNA form, the CDR3 reads TGCGCCAGCAGCCAAGAACCGGACTCCTATGGCTACACCTTC.

The chain joins TRBV20-1 to TRBJ2-3; no clear D. Per the germline V gene, CDR1 is DFQATT and CDR2 is SNEGSKA (reference sequence). V lost 5 bases and J lost 2, with 8 bases in between. CDR3 length equals 12 residues. The CDR3 reads CSAGPATDTQYF. The DNA of the CDR3 is TGCAGTGCTGGCCCAGCCACAGATACGCAGTATTTT.

This clonotype was counted only a few times. V and J are TRBV28 and TRBJ2-1; maybe TRBD2 (6 bases). The length of the CDR3 is 14 residues. V dropped 2 bases and J dropped 7 bases, with 12 bases sitting between them. From germline, CDR1 is MDHEN and CDR2 SYDVKM. CDR3: CASSLKGLWNEQFF. Written as DNA, the CDR3 is TGTGCCAGCAGTTTAAAGGGACTCTGGAATGAGCAGTTCTTC.